This note documents a single TCR beta chain sequence. Primed by a sample-barcoded 5' primer and a J-beta primer mix, a second PCR proceeded for 7 to 11 cycles. TCRdb re-called the 5' RACE reads with MiXCR, one entry per CDR3 protein. The repertoire consists of approximately 770,000 distinct CDR3 sequences, with 55% to 75% occurring once and the leading ten covering roughly 22%. This specimen belongs to a study of blood T cells in healthy people across ages. Germline V CDR1 and CDR2: SEHNR, FQNEAQ (reference sequence). J lost 2 bases, V lost 2 bases, and 7 bases had no gene match. The CDR3 loop spans 16 amino acids.

The chain employs TRBV7-9 and TRBJ2-3, with 7 bases matching TRBD2. The TCR originated in a man aged 25-45 years in good health. Sequenced material: blood. CDR3: CASSLSTGGYTDTQYF. The CDR3 nucleotides are TGTGCCAGCAGCTTATCTACGGGGGGATACACAGATACGCAGTATTTT.